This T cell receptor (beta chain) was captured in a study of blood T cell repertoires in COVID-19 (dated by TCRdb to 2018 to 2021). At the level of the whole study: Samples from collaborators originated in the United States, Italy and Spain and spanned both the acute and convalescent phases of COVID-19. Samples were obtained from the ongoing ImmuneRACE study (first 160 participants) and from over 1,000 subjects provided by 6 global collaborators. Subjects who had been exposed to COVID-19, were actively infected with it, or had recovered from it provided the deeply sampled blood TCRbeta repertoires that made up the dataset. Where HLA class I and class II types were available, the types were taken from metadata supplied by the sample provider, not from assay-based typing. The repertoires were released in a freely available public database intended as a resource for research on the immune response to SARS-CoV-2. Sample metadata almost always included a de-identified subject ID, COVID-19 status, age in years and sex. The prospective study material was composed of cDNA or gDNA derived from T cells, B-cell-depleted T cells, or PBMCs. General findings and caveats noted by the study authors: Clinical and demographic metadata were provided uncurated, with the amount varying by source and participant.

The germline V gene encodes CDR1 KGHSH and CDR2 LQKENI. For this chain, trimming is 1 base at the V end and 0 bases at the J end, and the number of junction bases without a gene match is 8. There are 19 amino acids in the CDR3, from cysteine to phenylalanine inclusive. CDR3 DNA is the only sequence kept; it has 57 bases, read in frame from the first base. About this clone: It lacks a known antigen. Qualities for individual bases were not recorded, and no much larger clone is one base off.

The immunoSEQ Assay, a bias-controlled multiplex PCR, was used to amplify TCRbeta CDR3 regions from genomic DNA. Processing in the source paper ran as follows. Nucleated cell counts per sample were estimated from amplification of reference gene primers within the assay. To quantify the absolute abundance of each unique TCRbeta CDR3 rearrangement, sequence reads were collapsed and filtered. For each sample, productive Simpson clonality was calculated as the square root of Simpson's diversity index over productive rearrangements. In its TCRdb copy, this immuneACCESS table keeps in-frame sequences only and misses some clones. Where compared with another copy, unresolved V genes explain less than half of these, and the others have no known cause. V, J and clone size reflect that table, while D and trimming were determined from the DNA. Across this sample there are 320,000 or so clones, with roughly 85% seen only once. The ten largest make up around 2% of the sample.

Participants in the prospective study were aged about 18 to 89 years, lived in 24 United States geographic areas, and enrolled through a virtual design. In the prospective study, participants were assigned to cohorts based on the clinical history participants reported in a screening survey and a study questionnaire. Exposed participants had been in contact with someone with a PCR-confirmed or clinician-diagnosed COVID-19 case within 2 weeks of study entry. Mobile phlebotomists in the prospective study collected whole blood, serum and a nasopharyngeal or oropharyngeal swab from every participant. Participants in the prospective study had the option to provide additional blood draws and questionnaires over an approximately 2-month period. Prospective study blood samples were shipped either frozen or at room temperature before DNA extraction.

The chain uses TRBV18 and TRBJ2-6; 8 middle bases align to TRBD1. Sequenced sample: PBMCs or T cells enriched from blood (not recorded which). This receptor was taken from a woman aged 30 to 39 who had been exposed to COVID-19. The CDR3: CASSPRTGTGTSGANVLTF. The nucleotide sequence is TGTGCCAGCTCACCACGTACCGGGACAGGTACCTCTGGGGCCAACGTCCTGACTTTC.